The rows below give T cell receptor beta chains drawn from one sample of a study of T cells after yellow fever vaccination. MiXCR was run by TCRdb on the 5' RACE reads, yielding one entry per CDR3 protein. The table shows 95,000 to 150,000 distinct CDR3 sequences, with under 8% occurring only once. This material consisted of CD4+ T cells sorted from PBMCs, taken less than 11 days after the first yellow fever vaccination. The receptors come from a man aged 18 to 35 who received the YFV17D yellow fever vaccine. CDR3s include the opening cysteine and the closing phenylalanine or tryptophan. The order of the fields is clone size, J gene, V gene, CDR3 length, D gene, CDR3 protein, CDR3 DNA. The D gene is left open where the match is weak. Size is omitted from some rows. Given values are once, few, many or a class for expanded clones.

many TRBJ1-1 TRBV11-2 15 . CASSSRTTMNTEAFF TGTGCCAGCAGCTCTCGGACAACAATGAACACTGAAGCTTTCTTT
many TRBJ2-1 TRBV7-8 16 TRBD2 CASSLRASGGKDEQFF TGTGCCAGCAGCTTAAGGGCTAGCGGGGGGAAGGATGAGCAGTTCTTC
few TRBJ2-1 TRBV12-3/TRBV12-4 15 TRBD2 CASRTSGTSDGEQFF TGTGCCAGCAGAACCTCCGGGACTAGCGACGGTGAGCAGTTCTTC
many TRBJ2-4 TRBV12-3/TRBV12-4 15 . CASSPTVGAKNIQYF TGTGCCAGCAGTCCCACGGTCGGGGCCAAAAACATTCAGTACTTC
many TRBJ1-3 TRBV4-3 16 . CASSQGISGAGNTIYF TGCGCCAGCAGCCAAGGAATATCGGGGGCTGGAAACACCATATATTTT
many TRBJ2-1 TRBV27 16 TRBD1 CASSFWDRVAYNEQFF TGTGCCAGCAGTTTTTGGGACAGGGTAGCCTACAATGAGCAGTTCTTC
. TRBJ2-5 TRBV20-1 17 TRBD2 CSSRRQAGGLDGETQYF TGCAGTTCTCGGAGACAAGCGGGGGGCTTGGACGGAGAGACCCAGTACTTC
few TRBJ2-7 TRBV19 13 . CASRGTSAYEQYF TGTGCCAGTAGGGGGACCTCAGCCTACGAGCAGTACTTC
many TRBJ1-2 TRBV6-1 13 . CASSDRVTYGYTF TGTGCCAGCAGTGACAGGGTGACCTATGGCTACACCTTC
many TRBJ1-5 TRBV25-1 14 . CASSEAVSYQPQHF TGTGCCAGCAGTGAAGCGGTCAGTTATCAGCCCCAGCATTTT
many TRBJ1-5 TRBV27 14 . CASRRAGSNQPQHF TGTGCCAGCAGAAGGGCTGGAAGCAATCAGCCCCAGCATTTT
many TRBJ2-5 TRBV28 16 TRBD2 CASSVVSGGTWETQYF TGTGCCAGCAGTGTCGTTAGCGGGGGGACATGGGAGACCCAGTACTTC
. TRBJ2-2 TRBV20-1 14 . CSAVAGGNTGELFF TGCAGTGCCGTCGCCGGGGGTAACACCGGGGAGCTGTTTTTT
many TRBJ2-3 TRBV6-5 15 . CASSYSGGSTDTQYF TGTGCCAGCAGTTACTCGGGGGGTAGCACAGATACGCAGTATTTT
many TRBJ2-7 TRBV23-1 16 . CASSRIRRGPSYEQYF TGCGCCAGCAGTCGGATTAGGCGGGGGCCGTCCTACGAGCAGTACTTC
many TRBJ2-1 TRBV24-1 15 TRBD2 CATSDTRTSGEYKFF TGTGCCACCAGTGATACGCGGACTAGCGGGGAATATAAGTTCTTC
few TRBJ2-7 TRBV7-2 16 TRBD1 CASSWNTGTGGSEQYF TGTGCCAGCAGCTGGAACACCGGGACAGGGGGTTCCGAGCAGTACTTC
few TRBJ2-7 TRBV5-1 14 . CASSLEARSYEQYF TGCGCCAGCAGCTTGGAGGCGCGCTCCTACGAGCAGTACTTC
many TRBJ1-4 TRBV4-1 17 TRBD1 CASSQSTGGQGIGKLFF TGCGCCAGCAGCCAATCGACCGGCGGACAGGGTATCGGAAAACTGTTTTTT
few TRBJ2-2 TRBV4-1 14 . CASSLDSYTGELFF TGCGCCAGCAGTCTGGACAGTTACACCGGGGAGCTGTTTTTT
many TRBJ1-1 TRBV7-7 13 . CASSQTPNTEAFF TGTGCTAGCAGCCAGACACCGAACACTGAAGCTTTCTTT
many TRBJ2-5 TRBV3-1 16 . CASSQDSQGGVETQYF TGTGCCAGCAGCCAAGATTCCCAGGGCGGGGTAGAGACCCAGTACTTC
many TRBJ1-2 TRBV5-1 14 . CASSLEGGSYGYTF TGCGCCAGCAGCTTGGAAGGGGGAAGCTATGGCTACACCTTC
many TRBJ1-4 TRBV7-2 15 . CASSLVRSTNEKLFF TGTGCCAGCAGCTTAGTACGTTCAACTAATGAAAAACTGTTTTTT
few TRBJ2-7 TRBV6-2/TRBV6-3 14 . CASSYRDGAYEQYF TGTGCCAGCAGTTACCGGGACGGAGCCTACGAGCAGTACTTC
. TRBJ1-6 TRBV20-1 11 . CSAHAGSPLHF TGCAGTGCCCATGCGGGGTCCCCCCTCCACTTT
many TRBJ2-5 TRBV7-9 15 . CASSLLQGLGETQYF TGTGCCAGCAGCTTGTTACAGGGTCTGGGGGAGACCCAGTACTTC
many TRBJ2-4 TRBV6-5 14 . CASSFTSELNIQYF TGTGCCAGCAGTTTTACCTCAGAGTTAAACATTCAGTACTTC
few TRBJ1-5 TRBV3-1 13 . CASSPQDNQPQHF TGTGCCAGCAGCCCCCAGGACAATCAGCCCCAGCATTTT
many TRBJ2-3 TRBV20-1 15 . CSARDSGGPPDTQYF TGCAGTGCTAGAGATTCGGGGGGCCCCCCAGATACGCAGTATTTT
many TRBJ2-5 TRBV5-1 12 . CASSLDQETQYF TGTGCCAGCAGCTTAGACCAAGAGACCCAGTACTTC
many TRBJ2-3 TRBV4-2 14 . CASSQDDYTDTQYF TGTGCCAGCAGCCAAGATGACTACACAGATACGCAGTATTTT
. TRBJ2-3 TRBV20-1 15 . CSAKNLQENTDTQYF TGCAGTGCCAAAAATCTTCAGGAGAACACAGATACGCAGTATTTT
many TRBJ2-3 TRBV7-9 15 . CASSFGQGGSDTQYF TGTGCCAGCAGCTTCGGACAGGGAGGGTCAGATACGCAGTATTTT
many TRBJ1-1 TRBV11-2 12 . CASSLVSSRAFF TGTGCCAGCAGCTTAGTGTCCAGTCGAGCTTTCTTT
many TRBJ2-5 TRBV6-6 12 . CATSAIGETQYF TGTGCCACCTCCGCTATCGGAGAGACCCAGTACTTC
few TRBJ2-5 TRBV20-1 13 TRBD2 CSASRRGWGAQYF TGCAGTGCTAGCCGGCGGGGGTGGGGGGCCCAGTACTTC
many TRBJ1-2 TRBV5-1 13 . CASSNVPLYGYTF TGCGCCAGCAGCAACGTCCCGCTTTATGGCTACACCTTC
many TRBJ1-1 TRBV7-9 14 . CASRPGQGNTEAFF TGTGCCAGCAGACCAGGGCAGGGGAACACTGAAGCTTTCTTT
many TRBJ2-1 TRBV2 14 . CASSEQGGNNDQFF TGTGCCAGCAGTGAGCAGGGGGGAAACAATGATCAGTTCTTC
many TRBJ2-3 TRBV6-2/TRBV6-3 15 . CASSYDVGGTDTQYF TGTGCCAGCAGTTACGACGTGGGCGGGACAGATACGCAGTATTTT
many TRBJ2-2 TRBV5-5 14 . CATKQKANTGELFF TGTGCCACCAAACAGAAAGCGAACACCGGGGAGCTGTTTTTT
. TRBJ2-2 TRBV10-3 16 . CAISESTLRETGELFF TGTGCCATCAGTGAGTCAACATTAAGGGAAACCGGGGAGCTGTTTTTT
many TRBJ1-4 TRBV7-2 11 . CASSSGEKLFF TGTGCCAGCAGTTCCGGAGAAAAACTGTTTTTT
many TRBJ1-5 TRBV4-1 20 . CASSQEISIKGYYSNQPQHF TGCGCCAGCAGCCAAGAGATAAGTATTAAGGGGTATTATAGCAATCAGCCCCAGCATTTT
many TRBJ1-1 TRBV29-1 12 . CSVFPLNTEAFF TGCAGCGTTTTTCCCCTGAACACTGAAGCTTTCTTT
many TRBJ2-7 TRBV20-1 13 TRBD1 CSATQGRNYEQYF TGCAGTGCTACACAGGGGCGGAACTACGAGCAGTACTTC
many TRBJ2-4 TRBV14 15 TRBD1 CASSQLTGGSDIQYF TGTGCCAGCAGCCAACTTACAGGGGGGTCGGACATTCAGTACTTC
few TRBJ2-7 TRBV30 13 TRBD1 CAWSLTGGYEQYF TGTGCCTGGAGTCTCACAGGGGGCTACGAGCAGTACTTC
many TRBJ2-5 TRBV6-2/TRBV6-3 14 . CASSPGRIRGTQYF TGTGCCAGCAGCCCCGGACGGATCCGAGGGACCCAGTACTTC
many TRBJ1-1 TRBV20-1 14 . CSATTGLMNTEAFF TGCAGTGCAACGACAGGCCTTATGAACACTGAAGCTTTCTTT
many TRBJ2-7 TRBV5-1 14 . CASSLVENSYEQYF TGCGCCAGCAGCTTGGTGGAGAACTCATACGAGCAGTACTTC
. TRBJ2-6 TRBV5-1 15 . CASSPSSSGANVLTF TGCGCCAGCAGCCCCTCCAGCTCTGGGGCCAACGTCCTGACTTTC